This TCR beta chain derives from a study of blood T cell repertoires in COVID-19. Repertoires were generated with immunoSEQ multiplex PCR, while TCRdb's copy carries only in-frame clones and drops some. The data show 84,000 or so clones, with approximately 86% seen just once and roughly 29% held by the top ten. This CDR3 is built from 14 residues. V dropped 2 bases and J dropped 9; count of bases not matched to a gene: 4. The germline V gene encodes CDR1 WNHNN and CDR2 SYGVQD (reference sequence). This TCR was sampled from an elderly woman with acute or convalescent COVID-19. This sequence joins TRBV10-1 and TRBJ2-1, with TRBD2 matching over 10 bases. Material for sequencing was peripheral blood. The CDR3, as DNA: TGCGCCAGCAGTGAGGAGGCTAGCGGGAGTGAGCAGTTCTTC. The encoded protein is CASSEEASGSEQFF.